Following are 18 T cell receptor beta chains from one sample sequenced in a study of control samples from healthy donors and cancer patients. Using immunoSEQ multiplex PCR, the repertoire was profiled, and TCRdb retains in-frame clones only, with some absent. Here the sample spans 70,000 or so clones, 85% to 90% being singletons. Sequenced sample: PBMCs. The source of these receptors is a man in his sixties with lung cancer.

The gene calls are TRBV7-3 and TRBJ2-3; 9 nucleotides line up with TRBD1. The germline V gene encodes CDR1 SGHTA and CDR2 FQGTGA. The CDR3 totals 14 residues. The V and J ends lost 4 bases and 5 bases, in that order; junction bases with no gene match: 4. The CDR3 region is CASSYRGRGDTQYF. CDR3 coding DNA: TGTGCCAGCAGCTACAGGGGGCGCGGAGATACGCAGTATTTT.

The rearrangement uses TRBV2 and TRBJ2-3, with unresolved D. This CDR3 comprises 12 residues. The V end was cut by 8 bases, the J end by 0 bases, with 6 bases between. Germline values: CDR1 SNHLY, CDR2 FYNNEI. This chain's CDR3 is CASLLSTDTQYF. The DNA for the CDR3 is TGTGCCAGCCTCCTAAGCACAGATACGCAGTATTTT.

The genes are TRBV29-1 and TRBJ2-7; tentative D call: TRBD2 (6 bases). Germline-derived CDR1 and CDR2 are SQVTM and ANQGSEA. The CDR3 spans 12 residues. In nucleotides, the CDR3 is TGCAGCGCTGAAGGCGGGGCCGGCGAGCAGTACGTC. Its translation: CSAEGGAGEQYV.

This CDR3 reads CASRDDRGSETQYF. The DNA of the CDR3 is TGTGCCAGCAGGGACGACAGGGGGTCAGAGACCCAGTACTTC. The J gene is TRBJ2-5, the V gene TRBV7-2; 9 nucleotides match TRBD1. Germline V gene lookup returns CDR1 SGHTA and CDR2 FQGNSA. Unmatched junction bases numbered 6, after V lost 6 bases and J lost 4 bases. This CDR3 comprises 14 residues.

DNA for the CDR3: TGCGCCAGCAGCCATACAGGGAATCAGCCCCAGCATTTT. Encoded protein: CASSHTGNQPQHF. The chain uses TRBV4-1 and TRBJ1-5, with a weak D call TRBD1 (6 bases). The CDR3 sequence is 13 residues long. V was cut by 3 bases and J by 4 bases, with 7 bases left in between. Germline lookup yields CDR1 MGHRA and CDR2 YSYEKL.

This chain joins TRBV12-3 or TRBV12-4 and TRBJ2-5; TRBD2 matches at 7 bases. This CDR3 has 12 amino acids. V shed 10 bases and J 5 bases; nucleotides not matched to a gene: 7. This chain's CDR3 is CATTPGGETQYF. CDR3 nucleotides: TGTGCCACCACCCCCGGGGGGGAGACCCAGTACTTC.

The chain links TRBV11-2 to TRBJ2-5; the D call may be TRBD1 or TRBD2 (5 bases each). Trimming cost V 5 bases and J 5 bases, with 18 bases left between them. This CDR3 spans 15 amino acids. Germline-derived CDR1 and CDR2 are SGHAT and FQNNGV. The CDR3 bases are TGTGCCAGCAGCCCTAAGGGGTGGGGGTTGGAGACCCAGTACTTC. Encoded protein: CASSPKGWGLETQYF.

The chain combines TRBV13 with TRBJ1-5; 12 bases agree with TRBD1. CDR1 is PRHDT, CDR2 FYEKMQ, per germline (reference sequence). The CDR3 has 17 amino acids. Trimming took 2 bases from V and 4 from J; bases not matched to a gene: 6. CDR3 sequence reads: CASSLRGQGAGNQPQHF. CDR3 sequence (DNA): TGTGCCAGCAGCTTAAGGGGACAGGGGGCAGGTAATCAGCCCCAGCATTTT.

This rearrangement joins TRBV4-1 to TRBJ1-5; the D gene is possibly TRBD1 (5 bases). Trimming stripped 1 base from V and 0 bases from J, with 10 bases between. Germline assignment: CDR1 MGHRA and CDR2 YSYEKL. This CDR3 has 16 amino acids. The DNA for the CDR3 is TGCGCCAGCAGCCAAGGACAGCCTTATAGCAATCAGCCCCAGCATTTT. Its protein is CASSQGQPYSNQPQHF.

CDR3: CASSLGFMNTEAFF. CDR3 coding DNA: TGTGCCAGCAGCTTGGGGTTCATGAACACTGAAGCTTTCTTT. J is TRBJ1-1 and V is TRBV5-6; D remains ambiguous. CDR3 length equals 14 residues. The germline CDR1 and CDR2 sequences are SGHDT and YYEEEE. V was shortened by 0 bases and J by 0 bases, with 6 bases between the two germline ends.

The J gene is TRBJ2-6, the V gene TRBV9; no clear D gene. Germline CDR1 reads SGDLS; CDR2 reads YYNGEE. V lost 1 base and J lost 4, with 9 bases in between. CDR3 length: 15 residues. CDR3 region: CASSVSRAGANVLTF. In nucleotides, the CDR3 is TGTGCCAGCAGCGTATCAAGGGCAGGGGCCAACGTCCTGACTTTC.

In its sample, this clone was seen a few times. V and J are TRBV5-6 and TRBJ2-7, with D uncertain. V shed 0 bases and J shed 5 bases, with 9 bases lying between them. The CDR3 length is 13 residues. Germline CDR1 SGHDT, CDR2 YYEEEE. The CDR3 DNA reads as TGTGCCAGCAGCTTGGCGTCGTCCCACGAGCAGTACTTC. Translation gives CASSLASSHEQYF.

This clone was seen a single time. DNA of the CDR3: TGTGCCAGCAGCTCACCCGGGTCACCGGAGGGGGGCTACACCTTC. Translating it yields CASSSPGSPEGGYTF. V usage is TRBV11-2 and J usage is TRBJ1-2, with D maybe TRBD1 (5 bases). The CDR3 is made up of 15 amino acids. Trimming cost V 4 bases and J 8 bases, with 20 bases left between them. CDR1 and CDR2 from the germline V gene are SGHAT and FQNNGV.

The CDR3 coding sequence is TGCGCCAGCAGCTTGGAGGGGCGGGGGGGCACAGATACGCAGTATTTT. It yields the protein CASSLEGRGGTDTQYF. J is TRBJ2-3 and V is TRBV5-1; 8 bases fit TRBD2. Germline V gene data show CDR1 as SGHRS and CDR2 as YFSETQ. The CDR3 extends over 16 amino acids. V lost 0 bases to trimming and J lost 1 base; unmatched junction nucleotides: 4.

The V call is TRBV4-1, the J call TRBJ1-1; 8 bases are shared with TRBD1. The germline V gene has CDR1 MGHRA and CDR2 YSYEKL. Unmatched junction bases numbered 11, after V lost 1 base and J lost 7 bases. The CDR3 is made up of 16 amino acids. The CDR3 here is CASSQGTSGGRGEAFF. As DNA, the CDR3 is TGCGCCAGCAGCCAAGGTACTTCAGGGGGCCGAGGTGAAGCTTTCTTT.

The genes are TRBV7-3 and TRBJ2-5; no reliable D call. The germline CDR1 and CDR2 sequences are SGHTA and FQGTGA. Trimming pared 3 bases from V and 3 bases from J, leaving 8 bases between. There are 13 residues in the CDR3. The CDR3 region has the DNA TGTGCCAGCAGCTTGCGAGTAGAAGAGACCCAGTACTTC. It translates to CASSLRVEETQYF.

The chain combines TRBV7-9 with TRBJ1-1, with TRBD1 matching 9 bases. The CDR3 sequence is 17 residues long. Trimming cost V 1 base and J 0 bases; bases outside gene matches: 6. In germline, CDR1 is SEHNR, CDR2 FQNEAQ (reference sequence). The CDR3 region has the DNA TGTGCCAGCAGCTTAGTAGGGACAGGGTTCATGAACACTGAAGCTTTCTTT. Protein sequence: CASSLVGTGFMNTEAFF.

The chain couples TRBV6-6 to TRBJ1-1; D perhaps matches TRBD1 (5 bases). The germline V gene encodes CDR1 MNHNY and CDR2 SVGAGI (reference sequence). The length of the CDR3 is 13 residues. Trimming took 4 bases from V and 4 from J, leaving 10 bases between them. The CDR3 region is CASSFRQGTEAFF. CDR3 DNA sequence: TGTGCCAGCAGTTTCCGGCAGGGCACTGAAGCTTTCTTT.